This is a list of T cell receptor beta chains from one sample in a study of early T cells in non-severe SARS-CoV-2 infection. MiXCR was run by TCRdb on the 5' RACE reads, yielding one entry per CDR3 protein. The table has 100,000 to 130,000 distinct CDR3 sequences, around 10% seen once. Sequenced sample: whole blood. These receptors were collected from an adult who was a healthcare worker with PCR-confirmed SARS-CoV-2 infection or an uninfected control (not recorded which). Both conserved end residues are part of each CDR3.

V gene: TRBV20-1
J gene: TRBJ2-1
CDR3 protein: CSARDLLEQFF

V gene: TRBV9
J gene: TRBJ2-2
CDR3 protein: CASSDKIIATLNTGELFF

V gene: TRBV28
J gene: TRBJ1-1
CDR3 protein: CASSLSTAGGTEAFF

V gene: TRBV5-6
J gene: TRBJ2-5
CDR3 protein: CASSNQETQYF

V gene: TRBV29-1
J gene: TRBJ2-7
CDR3 protein: CSVGIAGDYEQYF

V gene: TRBV18
J gene: TRBJ2-3
CDR3 protein: CASSPGRVPDTQYF

V gene: TRBV12-3/TRBV12-4
J gene: TRBJ2-7
CDR3 protein: CASSLGAGWAYEQYF

V gene: TRBV12-3/TRBV12-4
J gene: TRBJ2-7
CDR3 protein: CASSLGGFVDYEQYF

V gene: TRBV7-7
J gene: TRBJ2-1
CDR3 protein: CASSPVASWEQFF

V gene: TRBV7-9
J gene: TRBJ2-7
CDR3 protein: CASSSRGQAPSEQYF

V gene: TRBV27
J gene: TRBJ1-6
CDR3 protein: CAPQAGEGDSPLHF

V gene: TRBV20-1
J gene: TRBJ2-7
CDR3 protein: CSARDRGQLPYEQYF

V gene: TRBV18
J gene: TRBJ2-7
CDR3 protein: CASSRYDWTDSYEQYF

V gene: TRBV3-1
J gene: TRBJ2-1
CDR3 protein: CASSHRGPDDEQFF

V gene: TRBV10-3
J gene: TRBJ1-6
CDR3 protein: CAISESIPNSNSPLHF

V gene: TRBV20-1
J gene: TRBJ2-7
CDR3 protein: CSARVWALQTYEQYF

V gene: TRBV7-2
J gene: TRBJ2-7
CDR3 protein: CASSSFNRDRAPEQYF

V gene: TRBV29-1
J gene: TRBJ2-1
CDR3 protein: CSVGLAGVEQFF

V gene: TRBV9
J gene: TRBJ2-1
CDR3 protein: CASIPPLAGGHNEQFF

V gene: TRBV4-3
J gene: TRBJ2-1
CDR3 protein: CASSQEVWSARGNEQFF

V gene: TRBV12-3/TRBV12-4
J gene: TRBJ2-7
CDR3 protein: CASRHGPSSGRASLEQYF

V gene: TRBV7-9
J gene: TRBJ2-3
CDR3 protein: CASSLGTTGGYNPLPTSTDTQYF

V gene: TRBV6-2/TRBV6-3
J gene: TRBJ2-5
CDR3 protein: CASTDRIKETQYF

V gene: TRBV3-1
J gene: TRBJ2-2
CDR3 protein: CASSQEGSGTGELFF

V gene: TRBV13
J gene: TRBJ2-2
CDR3 protein: CASSLRESTGELFF

V gene: TRBV7-2
J gene: TRBJ2-5
CDR3 protein: CASSWGLAGGPGETQYF

V gene: TRBV27
J gene: TRBJ2-4
CDR3 protein: CASVIKYF

V gene: TRBV7-9
J gene: TRBJ2-5
CDR3 protein: CASSLDGGRVATQYF

V gene: TRBV7-9
J gene: TRBJ2-5
CDR3 protein: CASSPGTGERETQYF

V gene: TRBV18
J gene: TRBJ1-2
CDR3 protein: CASSPGTDRGGYTF

V gene: TRBV3-1
J gene: TRBJ2-3
CDR3 protein: CASSQAASGRLTDTQYF